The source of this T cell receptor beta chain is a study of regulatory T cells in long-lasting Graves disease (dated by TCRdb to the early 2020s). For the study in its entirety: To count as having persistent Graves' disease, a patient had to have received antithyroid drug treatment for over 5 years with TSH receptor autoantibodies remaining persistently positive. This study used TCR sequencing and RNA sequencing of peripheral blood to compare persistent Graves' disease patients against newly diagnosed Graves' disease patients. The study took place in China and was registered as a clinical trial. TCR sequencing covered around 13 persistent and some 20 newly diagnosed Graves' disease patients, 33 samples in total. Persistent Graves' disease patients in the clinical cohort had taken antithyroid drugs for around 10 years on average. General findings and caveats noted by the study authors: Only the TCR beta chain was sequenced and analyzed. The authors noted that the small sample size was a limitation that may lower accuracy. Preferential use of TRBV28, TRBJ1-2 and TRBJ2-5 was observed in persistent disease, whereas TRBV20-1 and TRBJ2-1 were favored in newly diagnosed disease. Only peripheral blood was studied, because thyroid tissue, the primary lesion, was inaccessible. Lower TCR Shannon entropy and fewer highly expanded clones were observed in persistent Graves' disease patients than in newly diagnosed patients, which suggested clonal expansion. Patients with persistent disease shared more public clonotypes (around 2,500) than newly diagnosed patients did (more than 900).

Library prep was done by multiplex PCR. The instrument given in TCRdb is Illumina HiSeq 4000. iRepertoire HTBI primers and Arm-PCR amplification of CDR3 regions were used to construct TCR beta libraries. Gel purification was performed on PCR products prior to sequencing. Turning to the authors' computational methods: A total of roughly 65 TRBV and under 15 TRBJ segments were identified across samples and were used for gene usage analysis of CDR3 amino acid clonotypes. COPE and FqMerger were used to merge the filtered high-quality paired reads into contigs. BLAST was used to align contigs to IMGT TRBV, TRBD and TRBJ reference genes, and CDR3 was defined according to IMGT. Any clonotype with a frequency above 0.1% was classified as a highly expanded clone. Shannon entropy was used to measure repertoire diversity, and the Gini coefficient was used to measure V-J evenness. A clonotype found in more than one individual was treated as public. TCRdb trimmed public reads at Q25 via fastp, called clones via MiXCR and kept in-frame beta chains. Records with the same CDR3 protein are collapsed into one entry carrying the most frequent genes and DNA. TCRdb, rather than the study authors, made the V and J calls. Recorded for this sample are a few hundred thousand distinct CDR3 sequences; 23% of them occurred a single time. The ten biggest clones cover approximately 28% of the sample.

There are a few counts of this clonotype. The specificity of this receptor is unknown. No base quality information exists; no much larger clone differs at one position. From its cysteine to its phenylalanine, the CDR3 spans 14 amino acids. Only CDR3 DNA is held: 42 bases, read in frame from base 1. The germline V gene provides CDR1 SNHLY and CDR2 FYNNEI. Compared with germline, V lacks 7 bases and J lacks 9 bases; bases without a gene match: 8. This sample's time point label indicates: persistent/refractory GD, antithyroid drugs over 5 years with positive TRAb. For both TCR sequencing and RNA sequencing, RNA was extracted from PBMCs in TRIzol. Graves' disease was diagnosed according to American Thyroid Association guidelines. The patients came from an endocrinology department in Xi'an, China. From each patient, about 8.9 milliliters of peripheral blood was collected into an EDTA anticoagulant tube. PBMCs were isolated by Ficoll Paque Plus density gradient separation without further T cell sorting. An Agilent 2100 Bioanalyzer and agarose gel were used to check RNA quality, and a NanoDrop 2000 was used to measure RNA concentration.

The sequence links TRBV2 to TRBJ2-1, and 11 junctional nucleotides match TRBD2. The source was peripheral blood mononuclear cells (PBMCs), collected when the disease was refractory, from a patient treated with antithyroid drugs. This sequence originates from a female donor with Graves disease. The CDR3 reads CASTLAGGRGEQFF. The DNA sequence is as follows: TGTGCCAGCACCCTAGCGGGAGGTCGGGGTGAGCAGTTCTTC.